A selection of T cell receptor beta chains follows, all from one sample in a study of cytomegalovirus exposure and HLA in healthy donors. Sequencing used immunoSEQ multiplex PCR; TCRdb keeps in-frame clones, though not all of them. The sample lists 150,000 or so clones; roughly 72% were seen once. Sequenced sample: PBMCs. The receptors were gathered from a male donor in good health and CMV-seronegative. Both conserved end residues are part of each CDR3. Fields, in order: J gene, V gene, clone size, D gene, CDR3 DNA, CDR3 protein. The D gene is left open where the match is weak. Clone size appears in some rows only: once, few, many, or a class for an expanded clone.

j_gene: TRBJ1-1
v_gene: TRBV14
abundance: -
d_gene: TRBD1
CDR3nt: TGTGCCAGCAGCCTTAAGGGGACAGCGAACACTGAAGCTTTCTTT
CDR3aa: CASSLKGTANTEAFF

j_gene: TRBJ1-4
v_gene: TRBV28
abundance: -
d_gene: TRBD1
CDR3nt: TGTGCCAGCAGTCCCCGGCTGACAGGGATCAATGAAAAACTGTTTTTT
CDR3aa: CASSPRLTGINEKLFF

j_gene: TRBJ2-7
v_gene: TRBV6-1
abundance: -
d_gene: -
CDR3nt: TGTGCCAGCGGGCGGAGGGGAGTCTACGAGCAGTACTTC
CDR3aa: CASGRRGVYEQYF

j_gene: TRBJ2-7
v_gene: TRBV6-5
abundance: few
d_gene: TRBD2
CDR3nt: TGTGCCAGCGGGACTAGCGGATACGAGCAGTACTTC
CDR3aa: CASGTSGYEQYF

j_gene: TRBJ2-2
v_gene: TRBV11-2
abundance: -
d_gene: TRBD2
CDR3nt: TGTGCCAGCGTCATTGGGCGGGGGGGCAGCACCGGGGAGCTGTTTTTT
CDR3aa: CASVIGRGGSTGELFF

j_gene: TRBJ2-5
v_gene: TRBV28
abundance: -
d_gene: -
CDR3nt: TGTGCCAGCAGCATACGGGAGACCCAGTACTTC
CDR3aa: CASSIRETQYF

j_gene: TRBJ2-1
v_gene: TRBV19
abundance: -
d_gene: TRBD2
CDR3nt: TGTGCCAGTAGTATAACCAGCGGGAGGAGTTCCTACAATGAGCAGTTCTTC
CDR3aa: CASSITSGRSSYNEQFF

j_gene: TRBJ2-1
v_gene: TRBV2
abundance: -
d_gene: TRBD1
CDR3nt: TGTGCCAGCAGTGAGAGGGACAGGGTGGTTGAGCAGTTCTTC
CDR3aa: CASSERDRVVEQFF

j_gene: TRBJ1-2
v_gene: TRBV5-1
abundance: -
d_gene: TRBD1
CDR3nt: TGCGCCAGCAGTCGCGGGGGGACAGGGAATGGCTACACCTTC
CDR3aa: CASSRGGTGNGYTF

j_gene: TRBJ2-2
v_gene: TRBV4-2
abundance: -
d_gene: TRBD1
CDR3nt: TGTGCCAGCAGCCCTCAGGGGGATAACACCGGGGAGCTGTTTTTT
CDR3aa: CASSPQGDNTGELFF

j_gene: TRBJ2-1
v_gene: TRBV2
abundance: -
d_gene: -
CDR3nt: TGTGCCAGCACCGGCGGGAACCCTTCCTACAATGAGCAGTTCTTC
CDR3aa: CASTGGNPSYNEQFF

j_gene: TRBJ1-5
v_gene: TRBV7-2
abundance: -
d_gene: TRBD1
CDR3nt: TGTGCCAGCAGCTTAGCGGGACAGGGGAAGGATCAGCCCCAGCATTTT
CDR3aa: CASSLAGQGKDQPQHF

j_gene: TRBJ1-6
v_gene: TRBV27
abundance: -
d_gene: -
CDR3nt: TGTGCCAGCAGAGTGGAGAAGTTTTATAATTCACCCCTCCACTTT
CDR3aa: CASRVEKFYNSPLHF

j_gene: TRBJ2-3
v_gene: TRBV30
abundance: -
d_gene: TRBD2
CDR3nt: TGTGCCTGCAGTCGACTAGCGGGACCCCCAGATACGCAGTATTTT
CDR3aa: CACSRLAGPPDTQYF

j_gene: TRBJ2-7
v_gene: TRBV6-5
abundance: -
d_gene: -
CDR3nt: TGTGCCAGCAGTTACAGGGAGTTCACCTACGAGCAGTACTTC
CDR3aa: CASSYREFTYEQYF

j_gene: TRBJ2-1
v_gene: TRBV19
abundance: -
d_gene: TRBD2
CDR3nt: TGTGCCAGTAGCACTGATCTAGCGGCCTCCTACAATGAGCAGTTCTTC
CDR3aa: CASSTDLAASYNEQFF

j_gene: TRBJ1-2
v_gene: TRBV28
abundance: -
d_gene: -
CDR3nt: TGTGCCAGCAGAACAGGGCCTGGCTATGGCTACACCTTC
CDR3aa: CASRTGPGYGYTF

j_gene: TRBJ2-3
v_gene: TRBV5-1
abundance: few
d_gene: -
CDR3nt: TGCGCCAGCAGCTTGGATGTAGCCGCAGATACGCAGTATTTT
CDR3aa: CASSLDVAADTQYF

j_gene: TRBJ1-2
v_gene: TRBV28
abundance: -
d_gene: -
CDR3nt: TGTGCCAGCAGTTTTACAGGGTCTAACTATGGCTACACCTTC
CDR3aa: CASSFTGSNYGYTF

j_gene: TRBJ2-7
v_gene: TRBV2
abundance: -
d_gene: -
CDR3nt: TGTGCCAGCCTCCTCTACGAGCAGTACTTC
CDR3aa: CASLLYEQYF

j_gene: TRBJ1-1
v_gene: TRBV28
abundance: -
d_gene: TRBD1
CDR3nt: TGTGCCAGCAGTTACCAGGGGACAGGGGGTACTGAAGCTTTCTTT
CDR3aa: CASSYQGTGGTEAFF

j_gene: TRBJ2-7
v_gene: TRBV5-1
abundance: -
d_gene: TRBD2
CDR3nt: TGCGCCAGCAGCTTGGGACTAGCGGACGAGCAGTACTTC
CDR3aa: CASSLGLADEQYF

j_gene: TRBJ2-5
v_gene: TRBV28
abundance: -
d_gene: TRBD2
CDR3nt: TGTGCCAGCAGTTTGGCGAGCGGGGGGGCCGAGACCCAGTACTTC
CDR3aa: CASSLASGGAETQYF

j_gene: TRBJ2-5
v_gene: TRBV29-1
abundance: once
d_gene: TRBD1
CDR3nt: TGCAGCGTAGCCCCGAGGACAGGGGGTGGGGAGACCCAGTACTTC
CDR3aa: CSVAPRTGGGETQYF

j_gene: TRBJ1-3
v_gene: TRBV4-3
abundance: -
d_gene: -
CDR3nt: TGCGCCAGCAGCCAAGAACAAGGAAACACCATATATTTT
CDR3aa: CASSQEQGNTIYF

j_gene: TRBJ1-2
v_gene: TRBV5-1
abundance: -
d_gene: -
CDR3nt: TGCGCCAGCAGCTTGGAGAGGGTCCACTATGGCTACACCTTC
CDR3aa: CASSLERVHYGYTF

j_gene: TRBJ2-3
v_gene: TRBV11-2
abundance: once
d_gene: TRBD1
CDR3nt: TGTGCCAGCAGCTTAGGAAGGACAGGGCGCACAGATACGCAGTATTTT
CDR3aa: CASSLGRTGRTDTQYF

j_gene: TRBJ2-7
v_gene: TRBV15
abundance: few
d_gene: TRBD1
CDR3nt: TGTGCCACCAGCAGGACTCGGGACAGCTACGAGCAGTACTTC
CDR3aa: CATSRTRDSYEQYF

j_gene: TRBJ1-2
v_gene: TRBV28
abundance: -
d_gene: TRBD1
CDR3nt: TGTGCCAGCAGTTCAGGGACAGACAACTATGGCTACACCTTC
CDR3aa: CASSSGTDNYGYTF

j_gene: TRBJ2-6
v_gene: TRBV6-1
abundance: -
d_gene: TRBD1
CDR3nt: TGTGCCAGCAGTGCCGAAAGGCCCCGGACAGGGTCCGGGGCCAACGTCCTGACTTTC
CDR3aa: CASSAERPRTGSGANVLTF

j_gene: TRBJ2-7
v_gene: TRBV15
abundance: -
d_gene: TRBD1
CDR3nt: TGTGCCACCAGCACCCGGGACAGGGACCACGAGCAGTACTTC
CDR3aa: CATSTRDRDHEQYF

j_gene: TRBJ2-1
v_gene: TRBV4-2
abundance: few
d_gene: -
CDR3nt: TGTGCCAGCAGCCAAATAGCGAGGAGCTCCTACAATGAGCAGTTCTTC
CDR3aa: CASSQIARSSYNEQFF

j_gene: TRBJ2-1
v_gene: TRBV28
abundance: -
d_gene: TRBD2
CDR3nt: TGTGCCAGCAGTTATCCGGCTAGCGGGCAGTTCTTC
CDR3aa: CASSYPASGQFF

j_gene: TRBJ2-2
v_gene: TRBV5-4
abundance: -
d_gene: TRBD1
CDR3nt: TGTGCCAGCAGCAGGACAGGGGTCGCCGGGGAGCTGTTTTTT
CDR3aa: CASSRTGVAGELFF

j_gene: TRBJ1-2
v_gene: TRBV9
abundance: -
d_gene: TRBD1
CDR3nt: TGTGCCAGCAGGGGGACAGAGTATGGCTACACCTTC
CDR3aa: CASRGTEYGYTF

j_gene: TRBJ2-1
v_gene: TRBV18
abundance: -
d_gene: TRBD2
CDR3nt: TGTGCCAGCTCACCACGAGATCTAGCGGGAAGCGAGCAGTTCTTC
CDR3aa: CASSPRDLAGSEQFF

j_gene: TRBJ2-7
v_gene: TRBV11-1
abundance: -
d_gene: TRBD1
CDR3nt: TGTGCCAGCAGCTCGACAGGGAAGAACGAGCAGTACTTC
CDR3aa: CASSSTGKNEQYF

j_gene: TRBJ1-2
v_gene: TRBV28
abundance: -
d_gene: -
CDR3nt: TGTGCCAGCAGTCCACACGGGTCTTTCCGGGATGGCTACACCTTC
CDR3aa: CASSPHGSFRDGYTF

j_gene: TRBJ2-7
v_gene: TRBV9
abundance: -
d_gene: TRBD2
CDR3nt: TGTGCCAGCAGCGTAGGGAGAGGAGCGGGGTCCTACGAGCAGTACTTC
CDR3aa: CASSVGRGAGSYEQYF

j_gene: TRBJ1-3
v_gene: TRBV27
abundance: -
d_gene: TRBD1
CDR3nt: TGTGCCAGCAGTCGGGACAGGGGTTCAACAAACACCATATATTTT
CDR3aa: CASSRDRGSTNTIYF

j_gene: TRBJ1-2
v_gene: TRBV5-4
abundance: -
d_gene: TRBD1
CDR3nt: TGTGCCAGCAGCTTGTCTAGACAGGGGGCGAACTATGGCTACACCTTC
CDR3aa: CASSLSRQGANYGYTF

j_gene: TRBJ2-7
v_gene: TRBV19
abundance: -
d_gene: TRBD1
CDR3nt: TGTGCCAGTAGTGGAGGGGGGTCGACAGGGGGCATCAACGAGCAGTACTTC
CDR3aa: CASSGGGSTGGINEQYF

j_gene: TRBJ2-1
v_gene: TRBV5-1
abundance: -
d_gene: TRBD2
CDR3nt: TGCGCCAGCAAGCGGGGGGGCCGCGGCCTCCAGTCGGTTGAGCAGTTCTTC
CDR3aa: CASKRGGRGLQSVEQFF

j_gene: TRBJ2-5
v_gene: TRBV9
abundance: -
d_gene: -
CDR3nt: TGTGCCAGCAGCGTAGATCTGGGGAGCGGGCAGGAGACCCAGTACTTC
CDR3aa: CASSVDLGSGQETQYF

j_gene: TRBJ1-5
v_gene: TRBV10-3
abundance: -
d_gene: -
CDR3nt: TGTGCCATCAGTGAGTCAGGGAGCGGCAATCAGCCCCAGCATTTT
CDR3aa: CAISESGSGNQPQHF

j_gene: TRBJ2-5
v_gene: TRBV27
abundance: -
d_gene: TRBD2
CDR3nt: TGTGCCAGCAGTTCTCTAGCGGGGGCGACCAGACAAGAGACCCAGTACTTC
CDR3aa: CASSSLAGATRQETQYF